The T cell receptor beta chain under discussion was sequenced for a study of T cells in Graves' hyperthyroidism and ophthalmopathy. The study's findings and limits: The model made its ophthalmopathy prediction, and onset followed a median about 6.8 months later.

The PBMCs were sourced from fresh peripheral blood (10 ml). This clonotype has ten or more counts. What it binds is unknown. The length of the CDR3 is 14 residues. Germline V gene sequence: CDR1 MDHEN, CDR2 SYDVKM. Trimming removed 7 bases at V and 5 bases at J, with 17 bases between. Using RNA transcripts as the source, TCR beta CDR3 regions were amplified. Primed by the HTBI set, a first-round RT-PCR was run on the TCR CDR3. TCRdb re-analysed the multiplex PCR reads in MiXCR, keeping a single row per CDR3 protein. The data hold about 480,000 distinct CDR3 sequences, with approximately 25% observed a single time.

The sequenced sample consisted of blood. The TCR originated in a woman aged 25 to 39 with Graves' ophthalmopathy. The chain recombines TRBV28 with TRBJ1-2; D unresolved. The CDR3, as DNA: TGTGCCAGCAATGAGGAGGAGAACACTTATGGCTACACCTTC. It codes for CASNEEENTYGYTF.